This TCR beta chain is from a study of T-cell reconstitution after alpha-beta-depleted transplantation in children. The CDR3 sequence is 13 residues long. CDR1 is DFQATT, CDR2 SNEGSKA, per germline (reference sequence). The V end lost 3 bases, the J end lost 3 bases, and 11 bases lay between the germline ends. Study-level points and caveats: It was newly produced T cells that mostly accounted for T-cell counts and diversity one year after transplant.

Preparation of the TCRbeta library used unique molecular identifiers. TCRdb passed the PCR reads through MiXCR, listing each CDR3 protein once. The sample comprises about 1,000,000 distinct CDR3 sequences, around 30% of which are singletons, and over 25% rests with the top ten. Of note for this clonotype: Its specificity is unknown.

The chain couples TRBV20-1 to TRBJ2-5; no clear D. The material was PBMCs, mostly from graft donor cells, obtained 360 days after TCRalphabeta/CD19-depleted stem cell transplant. The sequence was collected from a boy under two years old who had a stem cell transplant for SCID, so the T cells may come from the graft donor. The CDR3 region is CSASGPHKETQYF. As DNA, the CDR3 is TGCAGTGCTAGCGGGCCCCACAAAGAGACCCAGTACTTC.